The 13 T cell receptor beta chains in this list originate from one sample, sequenced in a study of vaccination and CD4 T cells after COVID-19. Their specific antigens are unknown. The sample's treatment: roughly 10-day PBMC culture with coronavirus spike peptide pools or control peptides (ViraFEST assay). An Oncomine TCR Beta short-read assay was used to sequence the DNA from cultured CD4+ T cells. TCRdb recomputed calls from the PCR reads with MiXCR, one row per CDR3 protein. The top ten hold about 17% of the sample, which has about 25,000 distinct CDR3 sequences, over 60% seen once. The material sequenced was CD4+ T cells from blood, cultured in vitro, taken after SARS-CoV-2 vaccination. The origin of the receptors is a human donor who received a COVID-19 vaccine.

The genes are TRBV7-2 and TRBJ1-6; D is unclear. The CDR3 extends over 14 amino acids. CDR1 is SGHTA, CDR2 FQGNSA, per germline. V was trimmed by 0 bases and J by 4 bases, leaving 4 bases between them. CDR3 DNA sequence: TGTGCCAGCAGCTTAGCCAGTTATAATTCACCCCTCCACTTT. Translating gives CASSLASYNSPLHF.

The chain couples TRBV7-6 to TRBJ1-4; no clear D gene. Germline lookup yields CDR1 SGHVS and CDR2 FNYEAQ. Between the trimmed V and J ends, which lost 1 base and 0 bases, there was a span of 6 bases. The CDR3 contains 15 residues. The chain's CDR3 is CASSLGTATNEKLFF. Here the CDR3 DNA reads TGTGCCAGCAGCTTAGGGACGGCAACTAATGAAAAACTGTTTTTT.

This clonotype was seen only a few times. The J gene is TRBJ1-5, the V gene TRBV2; D may be TRBD1 (5 bases). The V end lost 8 bases, the J end lost 5 bases, and 13 bases lay between the germline ends. CDR3 size: 13 residues. Germline V gene lookup returns CDR1 SNHLY and CDR2 FYNNEI. CDR3 nucleotide sequence: TGTGCCAGCTACGGGGGAGGGGATCAGCCCCAGCATTTT. The encoded protein is CASYGGGDQPQHF.

This chain connects TRBV25-1 to TRBJ1-1, with D tentatively TRBD1 (6 bases). This CDR3 has 11 residues. Germline V lookup: CDR1 MGHDK, CDR2 SYGVNS. The V gene lost 6 bases and the J gene lost 10 bases, with 12 bases spanning the gap. The chain's CDR3 is CASRAGHLAFF. The CDR3 DNA reads as TGTGCCAGCAGGGCGGGACACCTAGCTTTCTTT.

The J gene is TRBJ2-3, the V gene TRBV6-1; 9 nucleotides agree with TRBD2. Per the germline V gene, CDR1 is MNHNS and CDR2 is SASEGT. This CDR3 spans 18 amino acids. The ends lost 2 bases at V and 2 bases at J; junction bases unmatched: 11. The CDR3 loop reads CASSERAVLAGATDTQYF. The CDR3, as DNA: TGTGCCAGCAGTGAAAGGGCCGTGTTAGCGGGGGCCACAGATACGCAGTATTTT.

This chain uses TRBV2 with TRBJ2-2; 9 bases are a match to TRBD1. The CDR3 loop spans 15 amino acids. Per germline, CDR1 SNHLY and CDR2 FYNNEI. Trimming at V came to 5 bases and at J to 5 bases, leaving 6 bases not matched to a gene. CDR3 amino acids: CASSYSGTGTGELFF. The DNA for the CDR3 is TGTGCCAGCAGTTACTCCGGGACAGGGACCGGGGAGCTGTTTTTT.

This chain links TRBV20-1 with TRBJ1-6; 7 bases are shared with TRBD1. CDR3 length: 17 amino acids. The germline V gene has CDR1 DFQATT and CDR2 SNEGSKA (reference sequence). With V trimmed by 0 bases and J by 4 bases, 9 bases remained unmatched. The DNA of the CDR3 is TGCAGTGCTAGAGATCATCGACAGGGCATGTATAATTCACCCCTCCACTTT. Amino acid sequence: CSARDHRQGMYNSPLHF.

The rearrangement joins TRBV6-1 to TRBJ1-3, with TRBD1 matching 8 bases. The CDR3 runs 13 residues. Germline V gene sequence: CDR1 MNHNS, CDR2 SASEGT. The V gene end was trimmed by 6 bases and the J gene end by 4 bases; junction bases not matched to a gene: 2. This CDR3 is CASSTGGGNTIYF. The CDR3, as DNA: TGTGCCAGCAGCACAGGGGGAGGAAACACCATATATTTT.

The rearrangement joins TRBV6-1 to TRBJ2-5; 8 bases match TRBD1. Trimming at V came to 9 bases and at J to 7 bases, leaving 10 bases not matched to a gene. The CDR3 runs 13 residues. The germline V gene has CDR1 MNHNS and CDR2 SASEGT. CDR3 nucleotides: TGTGCCAGTCGCCCGGGACAGGAAGGGACCCAGTACTTC. This encodes CASRPGQEGTQYF.

This clonotype was observed once. J is TRBJ1-1 and V is TRBV25-1, with 8 bases lining up with TRBD1. V was clipped by 7 bases and J by 3 bases; unmatched bases: 10. This CDR3 comprises 15 residues. Germline V lookup: CDR1 MGHDK, CDR2 SYGVNS. The CDR3 here is CASMRGRGLDTEAFF. DNA of the CDR3: TGTGCCAGCATGCGAGGCAGGGGGCTTGACACTGAAGCTTTCTTT.

DNA for the CDR3: TGTGCCAGCAGCTCGAGGACGGAGTGGAGAGGAAACACCATATATTTT. Amino acids: CASSSRTEWRGNTIYF. The chain links TRBV5-4 to TRBJ1-3, with no clear D. The V end was cut by 3 bases, the J end by 4 bases, with 17 bases between. The germline V gene has CDR1 SGHNT and CDR2 YYREEE (reference sequence). The CDR3 length is 16 residues.

This CDR3 is CSARDRGSYNEQFF. The CDR3 DNA sequence: TGCAGTGCCCGGGACAGGGGTTCCTACAATGAGCAGTTCTTC. The chain links TRBV20-1 to TRBJ2-1; 10 bases are shared with TRBD1. The V gene end was trimmed by 6 bases and the J gene end by 1 base; junction bases not matched to a gene: 3. CDR1 and CDR2 (germline): DFQATT, SNEGSKA (reference sequence). CDR3 length: 14 amino acids.

V is TRBV19 and J is TRBJ2-7; D remains ambiguous. V dropped 4 bases and J dropped 2 bases, with 3 bases sitting between them. CDR1 and CDR2 from the germline V gene are LNHDA and SQIVND (reference sequence). The CDR3 consists of 11 residues. The CDR3 region has the DNA TGTGCCAGTAGTAGCGCCTACGAGCAGTACTTC. The encoded protein is CASSSAYEQYF.